There are a few counts of the clone carrying this T cell receptor (beta chain). What it recognizes is unknown. With V trimmed by 0 bases and J by 8 bases, 8 bases remained unmatched. Germline loops: CDR1 SGHRS, CDR2 YFSETQ. The CDR3 consists of 16 residues. The sample is drawn from a study of cytomegalovirus exposure and HLA in healthy donors. Regarding the study as a whole: In vitro data verified three CMV-associated chains as specific for CMV antigens. Later on, a genetic analysis was performed. It linked a missense variant in DCLRE1C with V- and J-gene trimming of TCR beta. Later work found most CMV-associated TCR beta chains apparently HLA-restricted.

The PCR was carried out with 60 Vbeta primers and 13 Jbeta primers. Measured with immunoSEQ multiplex PCR; TCRdb has only the in-frame clones, and not every one. The table lists around 120,000 clones, roughly 9% of them singletons. The genes are TRBV5-1 and TRBJ1-4, with 9 nucleotides matching TRBD1. This TCR derives from a man aged 25-45 years in good health and CMV-seronegative. What was sequenced was PBMCs. The CDR3 DNA is TGCGCCAGCAGCTTGGGGGACGGACAGGGGATCGAAAAACTGTTTTTT. Translating it yields CASSLGDGQGIEKLFF.